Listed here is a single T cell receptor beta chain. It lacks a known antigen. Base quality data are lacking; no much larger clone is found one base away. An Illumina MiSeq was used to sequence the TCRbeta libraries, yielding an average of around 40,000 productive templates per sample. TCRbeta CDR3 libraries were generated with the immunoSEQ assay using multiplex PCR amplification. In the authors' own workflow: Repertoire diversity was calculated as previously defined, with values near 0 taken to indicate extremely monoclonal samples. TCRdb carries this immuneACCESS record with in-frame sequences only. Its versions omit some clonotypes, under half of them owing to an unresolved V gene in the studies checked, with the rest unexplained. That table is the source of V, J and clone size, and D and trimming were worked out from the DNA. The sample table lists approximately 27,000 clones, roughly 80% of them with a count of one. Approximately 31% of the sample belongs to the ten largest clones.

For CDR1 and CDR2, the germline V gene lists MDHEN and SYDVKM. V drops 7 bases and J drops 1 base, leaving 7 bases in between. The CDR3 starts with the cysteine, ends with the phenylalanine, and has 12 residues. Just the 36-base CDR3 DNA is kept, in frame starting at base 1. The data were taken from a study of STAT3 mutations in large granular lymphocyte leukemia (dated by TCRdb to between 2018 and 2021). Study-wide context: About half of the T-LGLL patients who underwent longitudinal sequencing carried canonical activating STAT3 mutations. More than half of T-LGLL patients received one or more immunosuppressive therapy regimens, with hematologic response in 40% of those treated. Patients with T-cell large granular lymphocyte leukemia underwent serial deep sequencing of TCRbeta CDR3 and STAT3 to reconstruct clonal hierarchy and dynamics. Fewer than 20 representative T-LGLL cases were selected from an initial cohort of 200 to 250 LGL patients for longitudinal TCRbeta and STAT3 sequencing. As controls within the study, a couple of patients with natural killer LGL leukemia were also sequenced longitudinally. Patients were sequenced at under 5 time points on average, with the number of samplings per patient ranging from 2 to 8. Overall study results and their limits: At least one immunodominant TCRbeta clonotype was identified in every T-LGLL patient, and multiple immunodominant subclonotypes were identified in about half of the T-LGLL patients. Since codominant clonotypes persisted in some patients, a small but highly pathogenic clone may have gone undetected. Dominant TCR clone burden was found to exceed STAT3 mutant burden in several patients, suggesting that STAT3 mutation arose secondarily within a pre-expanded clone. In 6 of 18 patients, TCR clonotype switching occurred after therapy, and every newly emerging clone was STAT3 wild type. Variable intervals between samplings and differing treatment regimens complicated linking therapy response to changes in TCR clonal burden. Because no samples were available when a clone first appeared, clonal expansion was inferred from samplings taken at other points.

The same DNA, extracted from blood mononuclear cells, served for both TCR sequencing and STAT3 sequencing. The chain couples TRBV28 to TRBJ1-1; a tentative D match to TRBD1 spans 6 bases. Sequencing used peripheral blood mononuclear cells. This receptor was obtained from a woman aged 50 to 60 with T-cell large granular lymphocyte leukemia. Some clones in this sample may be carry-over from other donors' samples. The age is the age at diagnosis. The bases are TGTGCCAGCAAACAGGGGAACACTGAAGCTTTCTTT. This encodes CASKQGNTEAFF.